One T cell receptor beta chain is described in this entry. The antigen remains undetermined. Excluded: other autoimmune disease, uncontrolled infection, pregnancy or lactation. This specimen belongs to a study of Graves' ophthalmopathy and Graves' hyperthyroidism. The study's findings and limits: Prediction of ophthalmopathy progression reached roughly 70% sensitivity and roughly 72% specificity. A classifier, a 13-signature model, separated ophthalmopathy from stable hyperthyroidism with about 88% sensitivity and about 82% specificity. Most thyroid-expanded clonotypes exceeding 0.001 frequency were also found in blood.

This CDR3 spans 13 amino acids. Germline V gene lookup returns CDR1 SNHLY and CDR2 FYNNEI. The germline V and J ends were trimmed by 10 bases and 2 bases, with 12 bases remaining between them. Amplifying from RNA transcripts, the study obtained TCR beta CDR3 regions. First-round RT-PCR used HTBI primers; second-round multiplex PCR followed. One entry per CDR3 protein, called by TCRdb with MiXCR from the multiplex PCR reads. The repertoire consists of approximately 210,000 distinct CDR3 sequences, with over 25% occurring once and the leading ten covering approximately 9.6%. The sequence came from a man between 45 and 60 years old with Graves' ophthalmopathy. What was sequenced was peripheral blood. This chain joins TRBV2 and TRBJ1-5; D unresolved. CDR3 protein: CATRERGNQPQHF. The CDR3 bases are TGTGCCACTCGGGAGCGCGGCAATCAGCCCCAGCATTTT.